This record covers a single TCR beta chain. This sample was taken from a study of blood T cell repertoires in COVID-19. V was clipped by 2 bases and J by 3 bases, with 14 bases between them. CDR3 length: 14 amino acids. Germline-derived CDR1 and CDR2 are GTSNPN and SVGIG (reference sequence). The table came from immunoSEQ multiplex PCR; TCRdb's copy has only in-frame clones and leaves some out. The sample includes 250,000 to 350,000 clones, 91% of them seen just once. Sequencing was done on a sample of peripheral blood. The origin of this receptor is a woman in her twenties or thirties with COVID-19, enrolled during active disease. The chain is built from TRBV30 and TRBJ2-7; tentative D call: TRBD2 (5 bases). CDR3 in amino acids: CAWSKAAAIYEQYF. CDR3 bases: TGTGCCTGGAGTAAAGCGGCAGCGATCTACGAGCAGTACTTC.